The subject of this entry is one TCR beta chain. As yet, its antigen is unknown. The data originate from a study of T cell responses to AZD1222 COVID-19 vaccine. The CDR3 has 13 amino acids. V was pared by 4 bases and J by 7 bases, with 13 bases between. Germline-derived CDR1 and CDR2 are LGHDT and YNNKEL (reference sequence). General study findings and limits: Per reports, nearly half of all spike-specific TCRs target regions that are unmutated in variants. Only a handful of AZD1222 recipients tested seropositive at baseline.

Assay used: immunoSEQ multiplex PCR; TCRdb lists only in-frame clones, some missing. The sample carries around 130,000 clones, less than 95% recorded once. The V call is TRBV3-1 (or the pseudogene TRBV3-2), the J call TRBJ1-2; no definite D call. The origin of this receptor is an adult who received the MenACWY meningococcal vaccine as a control. Sequenced here: peripheral blood, sampled 28 days after the second dose of the MenACWY control vaccine. The CDR3 nucleotides are TGTGCCAGCAGCCGTCAGCACACTTCTGGCTACACCTTC. It codes for CASSRQHTSGYTF.